This T cell receptor beta chain was found in a study of control samples from healthy donors and cancer patients. Using immunoSEQ multiplex PCR, the repertoire was profiled, and TCRdb retains in-frame clones only, with some absent. Among 70,000 to 95,000 clones listed, around 87% were seen once. This CDR3 has 16 amino acids. The V gene lost 5 bases and the J gene lost 1 base, with 15 bases spanning the gap. Germline loops: CDR1 SGHTA, CDR2 FQGNSA. The clonotype was recovered from a man over 45 in good health. Sequenced sample: blood. The chain uses TRBV7-2 and TRBJ1-3, with unresolved D. CDR3 protein: CASSLRWTGSGNTIYF. The CDR3, as DNA: TGTGCCAGCAGCCTACGTTGGACGGGTTCTGGAAACACCATATATTTT.